This TCR beta chain was sequenced in a study of blood T cells in healthy people across ages. Then a second PCR, running roughly 7 to 11 cycles, was carried out with a sample-barcoded 5' primer and a J-beta primer mix. TCRdb reprocessed the 5' RACE reads with MiXCR, giving one entry per CDR3 protein. The sample lists roughly 680,000 distinct CDR3 sequences, 49% seen once, with 30% to 40% in the top ten. Staff drew roughly 10 milliliters of peripheral blood from each donor. The length of the CDR3 is 13 residues. The ends were cut back, 6 bases at V and 0 bases at J, with 12 bases in the middle. From germline, CDR1 is DFQATT and CDR2 SNEGSKA (reference sequence).

Sequenced input: blood. This sequence originates from a woman aged 55-75 years in good health. This chain connects TRBV20-1 to TRBJ2-7; D may correspond to TRBD1 or TRBD2 (5 bases each). The CDR3 reads CSARPGPSYEQYF. In DNA, the CDR3 is TGCAGTGCCAGACCGGGACCCTCCTACGAGCAGTACTTC.